These 30 T cell receptor beta chains originate from one sample sequenced in a study of radiotherapy plus CTLA-4 blockade in lung cancer. Here immunoSEQ multiplex PCR was the method, and the copy in TCRdb shows in-frame clones only, minus some. The sample gives about 36,000 clones, about two thirds of which show up once; about a tenth is in the top ten. The sequences come from peripheral blood, collected from a patient treated with radiotherapy plus ipilimumab. The receptor source for this set is a human donor with non-small cell lung cancer who had stable disease on radiotherapy plus ipilimumab.

The chain has TRBV5-1 and TRBJ2-1, with 14 bases matching TRBD2. Germline loops: CDR1 SGHRS, CDR2 YFSETQ. Trimming at V came to 4 bases and at J to 9 bases, leaving 3 bases not matched to a gene. The CDR3 has 14 residues. The CDR3 DNA sequence: TGCGCCAGCAGCAGGACTAGCGGGGGGAGTGAGCAGTTCTTC. Its translation: CASSRTSGGSEQFF.

The chain has TRBV7-9 and TRBJ1-2; D gene unclear. V was cut by 4 bases and J by 2 bases, with 2 bases left in between. Looked up from germline, CDR1 is SEHNR and CDR2 is FQNEAQ (reference sequence). The length of the CDR3 is 11 residues. The CDR3 DNA sequence: TGTGCCAGCAGCTCGAACTATGGCTACACCTTC. This encodes CASSSNYGYTF.

This clone was picked up one time. The chain combines TRBV19 with TRBJ1-6, with D possibly TRBD1 on 5 matching bases. Looked up from germline, CDR1 is LNHDA and CDR2 is SQIVND (reference sequence). V was pared by 4 bases and J by 6 bases, with 22 bases between. CDR3 length: 18 residues. CDR3 sequence reads: CASSRFSGQGKINSPLHF. The CDR3 nucleotides are TGTGCCAGTAGTAGGTTTTCTGGGCAGGGCAAAATTAATTCACCCCTCCACTTT.

This clone was seen a few times. The chain links TRBV12-5 to TRBJ2-3; D gene uncertain. CDR1 LGHNT and CDR2 FRNRAP come from the germline V gene. The V end was cut by 6 bases, the J end by 3 bases, with 19 bases between. The CDR3 spans 16 residues. The CDR3 here is CASGSGELSITDTQYF. In DNA, the CDR3 is TGTGCTAGTGGCTCCGGTGAGTTGTCGATAACAGATACGCAGTATTTT.

The rearrangement joins TRBV5-1 to TRBJ2-7; D might be TRBD1 (6 bases). The CDR3 has 14 residues. Germline-derived CDR1 and CDR2 are SGHRS and YFSETQ. V was pared by 5 bases and J by 0 bases, with 12 bases between. The CDR3 loop is CASRGTSSSYEQYF. CDR3 in DNA: TGCGCCAGCAGGGGGACATCGAGCTCCTACGAGCAGTACTTC.

The gene calls are TRBV14 and TRBJ2-7; possible D gene TRBD2, 6 bases. From germline, CDR1 is SGHDN and CDR2 FVKESK. V was trimmed by 0 bases and J by 6 bases, leaving 18 bases between them. This CDR3 has 16 amino acids. The CDR3 sequence is CASSQDYGGIFVEQYF. The CDR3 bases are TGTGCCAGCAGCCAAGATTACGGGGGAATTTTTGTCGAGCAGTACTTC. Based on the CDR3 plus reference TRBV14 and TRBJ2-7, the full variable domain is EAGVTQFPSHSVIEKGQTVTLRCDPISGHDNLYWYRRVMGKEIKFLLHFVKESKQDESGMPNNRFLAERTGGTYSTLKVQPAELEDSGVYFCASSQDYGGIFVEQYFGPGTRLTVT.

This chain uses TRBV6-5 with TRBJ2-3; TRBD2 aligns across 11 bases. After removal of 3 bases from V and 4 bases from J, the junction contained 3 bases not matched to a gene. There are 15 residues in the CDR3. CDR1 and CDR2 from the germline V gene are MNHEY and SVGAGI. CDR3 loop: CASSYVSGGADTQYF. CDR3 coding DNA: TGTGCCAGCAGTTATGTTAGCGGGGGGGCAGATACGCAGTATTTT.

The rearrangement uses TRBV29-1 and TRBJ2-3; 8 bases are a match to TRBD1. The germline V gene has CDR1 SQVTM and CDR2 ANQGSEA. CDR3 size: 15 residues. J gave up 3 bases and V 5 bases, and 10 bases lay outside the gene matches. The CDR3 DNA reads as TGCAGCGTTTACCGGTCCAGGGGGCCGACAGATACGCAGTATTTT. It is translated as CSVYRSRGPTDTQYF.

V usage is TRBV25-1 and J usage is TRBJ2-5; 9 bases line up with TRBD2. Trimming removed 3 bases from V and 5 bases from J; junction bases left unmatched: 7. Germline CDR1 reads MGHDK; CDR2 reads SYGVNS. The CDR3 has 15 amino acids. In nucleotides, the CDR3 is TGTGCCAGCAGTGACCTCGCGGGGGGGAGGGAGACCCAGTACTTC. This encodes CASSDLAGGRETQYF.

This chain uses TRBV7-9 with TRBJ1-1; the match to TRBD1 covers 9 bases. The CDR3 is 17 amino acids. The germline gives CDR1 SEHNR, CDR2 FQNEAQ (reference sequence). The J segment lost 6 bases and the V segment lost 5 bases, leaving 16 bases of the junction unmatched. The CDR3 nucleotides are TGTGCCAGCAGCCAAAAAAATAACAGGGGGCGCCTCCCTGAAGCTTTCTTT. This codes for CASSQKNNRGRLPEAFF.

The rearrangement joins TRBV5-1 to TRBJ2-2, with 11 bases that match TRBD1. V trimming: 4 bases; J trimming: 7 bases; junction bases outside the gene matches: 6. The CDR3 length is 15 residues. Germline V lookup: CDR1 SGHRS, CDR2 YFSETQ. The CDR3 nucleotides are TGCGCCAGCAGCCCGGGACAGGGGGGTAACGGGGAGCTGTTTTTT. Protein: CASSPGQGGNGELFF.

The V call is TRBV6-1, the J call TRBJ1-1, with 9 bases identical to TRBD1. Germline CDR1 MNHNS, CDR2 SASEGT. The CDR3 extends over 14 amino acids. V lost 4 bases, J lost 8 bases, and 8 bases stayed unmatched. The CDR3 region has the DNA TGTGCCAGCAGTGCGGGACAGGGTGTGGCGGAAGCTTTCTTT. Its translation is CASSAGQGVAEAFF.

The chain recombines TRBV11-3 with TRBJ1-1; the D gene is possibly TRBD1 (6 bases). This CDR3 has 15 amino acids. Germline V CDR1 and CDR2: SGHNT, YENEEA. V lost 5 bases, J lost 0 bases, and 13 bases lay in between. The CDR3 here is CASSPTQGMNTEAFF. CDR3 nucleotide sequence: TGTGCCAGCAGCCCAACCCAGGGGATGAACACTGAAGCTTTCTTT.

The J gene is TRBJ2-2, the V gene TRBV10-2, with D unclear. The CDR3 sequence is 10 residues long. Germline V CDR1 and CDR2: WSHSY, SAAADI. Deletions cut 10 bases from V and 5 bases from J, with 5 bases between. The CDR3 nucleotides are TGCGCCAACAAAACCGGGGAGCTGTTTTTT. This translates into CANKTGELFF.

The J gene is TRBJ1-4, the V gene TRBV7-2, with D maybe TRBD1 (5 bases). In germline, CDR1 is SGHTA, CDR2 FQGNSA. There are 14 residues in the CDR3. V was cut by 1 base and J by 8 bases, with 11 bases left in between. This CDR3 reads CASSLGGGNEKLFF. The CDR3, as DNA: TGTGCCAGCAGCTTAGGTGGGGGGAACGAAAAACTGTTTTTT.

This clone was seen only a few times. The chain is built from TRBV6-5 and TRBJ2-1; the D gene is possibly TRBD2 (6 bases). The length of the CDR3 is 12 residues. CDR1 is MNHEY and CDR2 is SVGAGI in the germline V gene. Trimming took 5 bases from V and 10 from J, leaving 12 bases between them. The CDR3 sequence: CASSEGAGEQFF. The CDR3 region has the DNA TGTGCCAGCAGTGAAGGGGCGGGGGAGCAGTTCTTC.

This chain connects TRBV19 to TRBJ2-1, with D possibly being TRBD2 (6 bases). Germline V gene sequence: CDR1 LNHDA, CDR2 SQIVND (reference sequence). Trimming left V 3 bases short and J 9 bases short, with 9 bases between. This CDR3 is 12 amino acids long. The CDR3 sequence: CASSISAGEQFF. CDR3 sequence (DNA): TGTGCCAGTAGTATCTCAGCGGGTGAGCAGTTCTTC. The whole variable domain, filled in from reference TRBV19 and TRBJ2-1, reads DGGITQSPKYLFRKEGQNVTLSCEQNLNHDAMYWYRQDPGQGLRLIYYSQIVNDFQKGDIAEGYSVSREKKESFPLTVTSAQKNPTAFYLCASSISAGEQFFGPGTRLTVL.

The chain uses TRBV6-1 and TRBJ2-7; 9 nucleotides agree with TRBD1. The germline V gene encodes CDR1 MNHNS and CDR2 SASEGT. V shed 2 bases, J shed 4 bases, and the junction held 3 bases outside the gene matches. This CDR3 spans 14 amino acids. DNA of the CDR3: TGTGCCAGCAGTGAATGGGACAGGGCGTACGAGCAGTACTTC. This sequence encodes CASSEWDRAYEQYF.

The J gene is TRBJ2-5, the V gene TRBV10-3, with D perhaps matching TRBD1 (7 bases). Germline lookup yields CDR1 ENHRY and CDR2 SYGVKD. V lost 6 bases and J 3 bases, leaving 17 bases between the germline ends. The length of the CDR3 is 15 residues. The CDR3 nucleotides read TGTGCCATCAGCGGGGGTATAGGGACAGAAGAGACCCAGTACTTC. The encoded protein is CAISGGIGTEETQYF.

The rearrangement joins TRBV20-1 to TRBJ2-1; D uncertain. CDR3 size: 11 residues. Trimming removed 3 bases at V and 4 bases at J, with 4 bases between. Germline V gene lookup returns CDR1 DFQATT and CDR2 SNEGSKA (reference sequence). CDR3 coding DNA: TGCAGTGCTAGGTCATACAATGAGCAGTTCTTC. Translating it yields CSARSYNEQFF.

This rearrangement joins TRBV9 to TRBJ2-5, with 14 bases aligning to TRBD2. The germline V gene encodes CDR1 SGDLS and CDR2 YYNGEE. Trimming took 0 bases from V and 3 from J; bases not matched to a gene: 7. The CDR3 sequence is 18 residues long. The CDR3 DNA follows: TGTGCCAGCAGCGTAGGACTAGCGGGGGGGCGTGGCGAAGAGACCCAGTACTTC. It codes for CASSVGLAGGRGEETQYF.

This chain joins TRBV9 and TRBJ2-3; TRBD2 agrees at 8 bases. This CDR3 has 16 amino acids. J was trimmed by 6 bases and V by 0 bases; bases with no gene match: 9. Germline V gene data show CDR1 as SGDLS and CDR2 as YYNGEE. This CDR3 reads CASSVEGGGPWDTQYF. Here the CDR3 DNA reads TGTGCCAGCAGCGTAGAGGGCGGGGGGCCCTGGGATACGCAGTATTTT. Looking up the rest from reference TRBV9 and TRBJ2-3 gives the full variable domain: DSGVTQTPKHLITATGQRVTLRCSPRSGDLSVYWYQQSLDQGLQFLIQYYNGEERAKGNILERFSAQQFPDLHSELNLSSLELGDSALYFCASSVEGGGPWDTQYFGPGTRLTVL.

The genes are TRBV7-2 and TRBJ2-5; 7 bases agree with TRBD1. This CDR3 comprises 15 residues. V dropped 3 bases and J dropped 3; count of bases not matched to a gene: 7. The germline CDR1 and CDR2 sequences are SGHTA and FQGNSA. The CDR3 nucleotides read TGTGCCAGCAGCTTCCAACCGGGACAGAAAGAGACCCAGTACTTC. Its protein is CASSFQPGQKETQYF.

This clone occurred a few times. J is TRBJ1-2 and V is TRBV6-5; 11 positions agree with TRBD1. The trim removed 2 bases at V and 3 bases at J, leaving 5 bases unmatched. This CDR3 contains 16 residues. Germline-derived CDR1 and CDR2 are MNHEY and SVGAGI. CDR3 sequence (DNA): TGTGCCAGCAGTTACAGGAGGACAGGGGGCCACTATGGCTACACCTTC. As protein: CASSYRRTGGHYGYTF.

This clone was recorded a few times. The chain uses TRBV2 and TRBJ2-3, with 10 bases identical to TRBD2. Unmatched junction bases numbered 5, after V lost 5 bases and J lost 0 bases. The CDR3 spans 16 residues. Germline-derived CDR1 and CDR2 are SNHLY and FYNNEI. Here the CDR3 reads CASSSGLAASTDTQYF. The CDR3 DNA sequence: TGTGCCAGCAGTTCAGGACTAGCGGCTAGCACAGATACGCAGTATTTT.

J is TRBJ1-2 and V is TRBV7-9; D uncertain. This CDR3 spans 14 amino acids. V gave up 3 bases and J gave up 4 bases, with 12 bases separating them. Germline values: CDR1 SEHNR, CDR2 FQNEAQ (reference sequence). The CDR3 loop reads CASSFFRGSYGYTF. The CDR3 coding sequence is TGTGCCAGCAGCTTTTTCCGGGGAAGCTATGGCTACACCTTC. The entire variable domain, with the rest obtained from reference TRBV7-9 and TRBJ1-2, is as follows: DTGVSQNPRHKITKRGQNVTFRCDPISEHNRLYWYRQTLGQGPEFLTYFQNEAQLEKSRLLSDRFSAERPKGSFSTLEIQRTEQGDSAMYLCASSFFRGSYGYTFGSGTRLTVV.

V usage is TRBV7-2 and J usage is TRBJ1-5; no clear D. Germline V gene data show CDR1 as SGHTA and CDR2 as FQGNSA. The CDR3 contains 13 residues. V lost 1 base to trimming and J lost 8 bases, with 9 bases between them. CDR3 loop: CASSLGGSEPQHF. CDR3 in DNA: TGTGCCAGCAGCTTAGGAGGTTCGGAGCCCCAGCATTTT.

This clone was recorded only once. Within the sample, other DNA sequences also encode this same CDR3. The chain employs TRBV15 and TRBJ1-5; possible D gene TRBD1, 5 bases. V lost 0 bases to trimming and J lost 4 bases, with 7 bases between them. Germline lookup yields CDR1 LNHNV and CDR2 YYDKDF (reference sequence). The CDR3 is 14 residues long. CDR3 residues: CATSRDRGNQPQHF. CDR3 bases: TGTGCCACCAGCAGAGATCGGGGGAATCAGCCCCAGCATTTT.

The V and J genes are TRBV10-1 and TRBJ2-2; TRBD1 matches at 7 bases. The germline V gene encodes CDR1 WNHNN and CDR2 SYGVQD (reference sequence). V shed 5 bases and J 0 bases; nucleotides not matched to a gene: 3. This CDR3 is 15 amino acids long. CDR3 bases: TGCGCCAGCAGTCGGGACAGCGCGAACACCGGGGAGCTGTTTTTT. It yields the protein CASSRDSANTGELFF.

The chain joins TRBV11-2 to TRBJ2-3; TRBD2 matches at 8 bases. Germline-derived CDR1 and CDR2 are SGHAT and FQNNGV. This CDR3 is built from 16 residues. J lost 2 bases, V lost 10 bases, and 14 bases had no gene match. CDR3 DNA sequence: TGTGCCATCTCTCCTCTAAGCGGGGGCATCACAGATACGCAGTATTTT. Translated, it gives CAISPLSGGITDTQYF.